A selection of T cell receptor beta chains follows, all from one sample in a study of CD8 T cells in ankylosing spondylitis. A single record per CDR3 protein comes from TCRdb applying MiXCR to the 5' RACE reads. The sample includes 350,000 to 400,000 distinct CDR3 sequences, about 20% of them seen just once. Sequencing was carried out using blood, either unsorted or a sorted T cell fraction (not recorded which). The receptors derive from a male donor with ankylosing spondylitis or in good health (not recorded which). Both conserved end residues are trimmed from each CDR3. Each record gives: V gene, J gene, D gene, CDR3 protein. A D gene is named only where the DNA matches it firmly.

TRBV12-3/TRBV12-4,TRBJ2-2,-,ASSVNSGELF
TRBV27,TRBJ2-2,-,ASSTPLPNTGELF
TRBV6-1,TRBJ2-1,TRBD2,ASRPAAGVTYNEQF
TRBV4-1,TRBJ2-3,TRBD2,ASSPAGVGTDTQY
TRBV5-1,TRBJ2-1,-,ASSLEGKTLYNEQF
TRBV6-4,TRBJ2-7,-,ASRGRTLYEQY
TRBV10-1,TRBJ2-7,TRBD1,ASSTQGNEQY
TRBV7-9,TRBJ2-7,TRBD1,ASSLFGWGQGSYEQY
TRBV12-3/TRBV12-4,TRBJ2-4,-,APPAPAKNIQY
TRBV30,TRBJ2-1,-,AWIGALGYNEQF
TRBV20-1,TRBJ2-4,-,SAPTQNIQY
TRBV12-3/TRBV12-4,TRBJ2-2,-,ASSQLTLPGELF
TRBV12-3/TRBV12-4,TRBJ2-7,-,ASSLAARGYEQY
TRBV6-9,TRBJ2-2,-,ASPRGVWVTGELF
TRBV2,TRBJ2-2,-,ASRPPRGVTGELF
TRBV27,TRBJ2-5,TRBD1,ASSIQGAGETQY
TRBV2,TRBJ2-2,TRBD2,ASSAGLAGGELF
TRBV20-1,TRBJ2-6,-,SARDSPEDRSSGANVLT
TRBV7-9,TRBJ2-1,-,ASSNPGQTYNEQF
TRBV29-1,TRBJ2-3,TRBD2,SGRTSEDTQY
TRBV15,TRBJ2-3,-,ATSPEIYPDEVDTQY
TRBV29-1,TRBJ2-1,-,SVLGGLDNEQF
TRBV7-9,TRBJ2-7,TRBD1,ASSPRTGGNEQY
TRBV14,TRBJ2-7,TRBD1,ASSWSGGDEQY
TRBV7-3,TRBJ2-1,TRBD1,ASRTGTAYNEQF
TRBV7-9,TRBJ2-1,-,ASSPSFYNEQF
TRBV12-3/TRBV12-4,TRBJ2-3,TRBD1,ASRDRGSDTQY
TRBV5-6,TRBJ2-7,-,ASSLAAPRYEQY
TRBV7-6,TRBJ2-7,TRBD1,ASSEDRGSAYEQY